This TCR beta chain was profiled in a study of cytomegalovirus exposure and HLA in healthy donors (dated by TCRdb to about 2017). Notes on the research overall: The 700 or so repertoires of the first cohort and the 95 to 150 validation repertoires were produced on the same platform, according to a later analysis. The study aimed to test whether signatures of past pathogen exposure could be identified by cataloging public T cell receptors. A separate validation cohort of 100 to 150 different subjects was used in addition to the 666-subject first cohort. The study combined high-throughput TCR immunosequencing, statistical association of individual TCRs with disease status, and machine learning to predict cytomegalovirus infection status.

Comments on this clone: It lacks a known antigen. No much larger clone is present one base from it, and per-base qualities are unavailable.

The library was generated by the immunoSEQ multiplex PCR assay. The authors processed their data as follows. A statistical classification framework was built to diagnose cytomegalovirus status from the catalog of TCR beta chain sequences. In TCRdb, the immuneACCESS table is reduced to in-frame sequences with V and J assigned. These tables do not hold every clone; where another copy was compared, an unresolved V gene accounts for under half, and the others remain unexplained. V and J calls and clone size are copied from that table; D and trimming were computed from the DNA. The sample profile shows approximately 99,000 clones; around 95% of them were found once. Roughly 0.67% of the sample goes to the ten largest clones. Reading the germline V gene gives CDR1 SQVTM and CDR2 ANQGSEA. From V the trimming removes 4 bases and from J it removes 7 bases, while the gene matches leave 5 bases of the junction unaccounted for. The CDR3, cysteine through phenylalanine, is 13 amino acids long. Only CDR3 DNA remains: 39 bases, in frame from the first base.

Separate from the roughly 630-subject first cohort, the validation cohort of 90 to 150 subjects was the group to which the donors belonged. Results and caveats for the whole study, not just this receptor: While some public TCRs were present in many individuals, most TCR sequences turned up only very rarely across donors. In the study, roughly 160 TCR beta chains were listed as associated with cytomegalovirus. Of the cluster scores, 94% were above 0 in a later analysis, which found that TCRs clustered in the first cohort also tended to co-occur in the approximately 130 validation repertoires. Three of the identified cytomegalovirus-associated TCR beta chains were confirmed in vitro to be specific for cytomegalovirus antigens. The authors suggested that the approach could potentially be generalized to other disease states and immunological phenotypes. All 120 or so repertoires were used to score co-occurrence in the validation cohort in a later analysis, because that analysis had no HLA typing for the cohort. The classifier was reported to diagnose cytomegalovirus status with high specificity and sensitivity in both the original cohort and the validation cohort.

This TCR derives from a woman under 30 in good health and CMV-seronegative. Material: PBMCs. The chain employs TRBV29-1 and TRBJ2-1; 9 bases in the middle match TRBD1. The CDR3 reads CSVVRDRVNEQFF. DNA sequence: TGCAGCGTTGTTCGGGACAGGGTGAATGAGCAGTTCTTC.